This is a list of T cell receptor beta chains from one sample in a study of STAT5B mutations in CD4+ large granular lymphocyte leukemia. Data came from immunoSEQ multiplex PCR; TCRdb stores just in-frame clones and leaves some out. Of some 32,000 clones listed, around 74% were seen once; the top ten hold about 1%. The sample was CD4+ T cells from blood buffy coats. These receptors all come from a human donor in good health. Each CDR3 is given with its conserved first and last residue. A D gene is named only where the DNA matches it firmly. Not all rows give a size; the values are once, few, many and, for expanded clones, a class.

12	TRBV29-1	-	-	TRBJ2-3	CSVDRGTDTQYF	TGCAGCGTTGACAGGGGCACAGATACGCAGTATTTT
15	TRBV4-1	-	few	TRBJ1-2	CASSQNRDNNYGYTF	TGCGCCAGCAGCCAGAACCGGGACAACAACTATGGCTACACCTTC
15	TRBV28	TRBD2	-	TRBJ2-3	CASSYAGGSTDTQYF	TGTGCCAGCAGTTACGCGGGGGGAAGCACAGATACGCAGTATTTT
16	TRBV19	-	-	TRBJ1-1	CASRDDRLSMNTEAFF	TGTGCCAGTAGAGACGACAGGCTCTCAATGAACACTGAAGCTTTCTTT
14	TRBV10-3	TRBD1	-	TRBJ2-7	CASGTGGTGYEQYF	TGTGCCAGCGGGACAGGGGGGACTGGCTACGAGCAGTACTTC
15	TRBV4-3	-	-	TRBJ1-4	CASSQRHQANEKLFF	TGCGCCAGCAGCCAAAGACACCAGGCTAATGAAAAACTGTTTTTT
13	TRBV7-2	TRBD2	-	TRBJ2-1	CASSFSGDNEQFF	TGTGCCAGCAGCTTTAGCGGGGACAATGAGCAGTTCTTC
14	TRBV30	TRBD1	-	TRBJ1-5	CAWRATGEGQPQHF	TGTGCCTGGAGAGCGACAGGGGAGGGTCAGCCCCAGCATTTT
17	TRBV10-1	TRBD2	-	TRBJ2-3	CASSGTSGGMGADTQYF	TGCGCCAGCAGTGGGACTAGCGGGGGCATGGGGGCAGATACGCAGTATTTT
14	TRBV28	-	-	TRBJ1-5	CASSSRGSRGPQHF	TGTGCCAGCAGTTCCCGGGGGTCCCGGGGGCCCCAGCATTTT
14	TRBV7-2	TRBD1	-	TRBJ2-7	CASSLRDRSYEQYF	TGTGCCAGCAGCCTCCGGGACAGGTCCTACGAGCAGTACTTC
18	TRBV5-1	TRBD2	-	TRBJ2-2	CASSPQGTSGGAIGELFF	TGCGCCAGCAGCCCGCAAGGGACTAGCGGGGGGGCCATCGGGGAGCTGTTTTTT
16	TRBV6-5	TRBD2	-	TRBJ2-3	CASSFSGRVSTDTQYF	TGTGCCAGCAGTTTTAGCGGGAGGGTTAGCACAGATACGCAGTATTTT
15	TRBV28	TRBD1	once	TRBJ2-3	CASSSYRDRTDTQYF	TGTGCCAGCAGTTCCTACCGGGACAGGACAGATACGCAGTATTTT
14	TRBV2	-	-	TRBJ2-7	CASTYGQGRGEQYF	TGTGCCAGCACCTACGGGCAGGGCCGAGGTGAGCAGTACTTC
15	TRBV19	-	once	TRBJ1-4	CASRGAALANEKLFF	TGTGCCAGTAGAGGGGCGGCACTTGCTAATGAAAAACTGTTTTTT
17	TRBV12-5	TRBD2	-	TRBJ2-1	CASGLAASGTGRNEQFF	TGTGCTAGTGGTTTGGCGGCTAGCGGGACCGGAAGGAATGAGCAGTTCTTC
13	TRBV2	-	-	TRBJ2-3	CASSVQAGDTQYF	TGTGCCAGCAGTGTACAAGCAGGGGATACGCAGTATTTT
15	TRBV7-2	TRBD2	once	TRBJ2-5	CASSPSSGRGEAQYF	TGTGCCAGCAGTCCCTCTAGCGGGAGGGGAGAGGCCCAGTACTTC
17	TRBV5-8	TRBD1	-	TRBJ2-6	CASSLVTGVLGANVLTF	TGTGCCAGCAGCTTAGTGACAGGGGTTCTTGGGGCCAACGTCCTGACTTTC
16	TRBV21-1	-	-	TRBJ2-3	CASSKSDRTSTDTQYF	TGTGCCAGCAGCAAATCGGACAGGACTAGCACAGATACGCAGTATTTT
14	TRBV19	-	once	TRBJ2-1	CASSRRSSYNEQFF	TGTGCCAGTAGTCGCAGGAGCTCCTACAATGAGCAGTTCTTC
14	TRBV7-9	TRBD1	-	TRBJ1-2	CASRLMQGAGGYTF	TGTGCCAGCAGACTTATGCAGGGGGCTGGGGGCTACACCTTC
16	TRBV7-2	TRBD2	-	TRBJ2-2	CASSLSGGWNTGELFF	TGTGCCAGCAGCCTTAGCGGGGGGTGGAACACCGGGGAGCTGTTTTTT
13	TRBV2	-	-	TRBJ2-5	CASSPPTRETQYF	TGTGCCAGCAGTCCACCGACTAGAGAGACCCAGTACTTC
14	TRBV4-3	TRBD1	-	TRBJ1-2	CASSQGTGFYGYTF	TGCGCCAGCAGCCAAGGGACAGGATTCTATGGCTACACCTTC
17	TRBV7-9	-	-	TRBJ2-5	CASSLDRGATIQETQYF	TGTGCCAGCAGCTTAGACCGGGGGGCGACCATCCAAGAGACCCAGTACTTC
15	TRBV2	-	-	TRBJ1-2	CASRPNKGINYGYTF	TGTGCCAGCAGACCGAATAAGGGTATTAACTATGGCTACACCTTC
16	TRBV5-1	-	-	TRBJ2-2	CASSSPNPSPTGELFF	TGCGCCAGCAGCTCCCCGAACCCATCCCCCACCGGGGAGCTGTTTTTT
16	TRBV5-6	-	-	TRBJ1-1	CASRFRGGGLNTEAFF	TGTGCCAGCAGGTTTCGGGGCGGGGGGCTGAACACTGAAGCTTTCTTT
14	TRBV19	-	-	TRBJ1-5	CASSIGHMDQPQHF	TGTGCCAGTAGTATAGGGCATATGGACCAGCCCCAGCATTTT
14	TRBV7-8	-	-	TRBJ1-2	CASSLAQGAYGYTF	TGTGCCAGCAGCTTAGCACAGGGCGCCTATGGCTACACCTTC
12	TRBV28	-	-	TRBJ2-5	CASSGGGETQYF	TGTGCCAGCAGTGGGGGGGGCGAGACCCAGTACTTC
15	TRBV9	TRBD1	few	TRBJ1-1	CASSVVDRGSTEAFF	TGTGCCAGCAGCGTTGTTGACAGGGGGAGCACTGAAGCTTTCTTT
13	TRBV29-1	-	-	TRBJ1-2	CSVETAGAYGYTF	TGCAGCGTTGAGACAGCCGGAGCCTATGGCTACACCTTC
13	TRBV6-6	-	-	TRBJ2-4	CASRLTRQNIQYF	TGTGCCAGCCGGTTGACTCGTCAAAACATTCAGTACTTC
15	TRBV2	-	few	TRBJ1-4	CASSEALASLRRRIF	TGTGCCAGCAGTGAAGCGCTGGCAAGCCTTCGCCGGAGGATTTTT
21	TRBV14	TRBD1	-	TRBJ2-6	CASSQDITWTGQLSGANVLTF	TGTGCCAGCAGCCAAGACATTACCTGGACAGGGCAACTCTCTGGGGCCAACGTCCTGACTTTC
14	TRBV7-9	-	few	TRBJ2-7	CASSAVGGPGEQYF	TGTGCCAGCAGCGCGGTCGGGGGCCCAGGGGAGCAGTACTTC
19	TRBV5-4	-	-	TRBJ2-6	CASSLGLPGLGSGANVLTF	TGTGCCAGCAGCTTGGGGCTCCCAGGACTGGGTTCTGGGGCCAACGTCCTGACTTTC
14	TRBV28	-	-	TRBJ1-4	CASRPWGGNEKLFF	TGTGCCAGCAGGCCCTGGGGAGGTAATGAAAAACTGTTTTTT
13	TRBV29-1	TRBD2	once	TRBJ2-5	CSVTPSGSETQYF	TGCAGCGTTACCCCCAGCGGGAGCGAGACCCAGTACTTC
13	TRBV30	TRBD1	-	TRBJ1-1	CAWSLDRGTEAFF	TGTGCCTGGAGTCTAGACAGGGGGACTGAAGCTTTCTTT
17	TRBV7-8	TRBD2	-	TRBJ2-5	CASSSDRASGRRETQYF	TGTGCCAGCAGCTCGGACAGGGCTAGCGGGAGAAGAGAGACCCAGTACTTC
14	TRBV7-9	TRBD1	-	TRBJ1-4	CASSQGQSNEKLFF	TGTGCCAGCAGCCAGGGACAGTCAAATGAAAAACTGTTTTTT
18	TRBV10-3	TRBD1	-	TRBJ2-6	CAISTSTGYVSGANVLTF	TGTGCCATCAGTACTTCGACAGGGTATGTTTCTGGGGCCAACGTCCTGACTTTC
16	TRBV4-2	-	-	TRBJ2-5	CASSQDMDPIRETQYF	TGTGCCAGCAGCCAAGACATGGACCCAATCAGGGAGACCCAGTACTTC
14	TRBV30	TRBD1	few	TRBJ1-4	CAWSPDRGGEKLFF	TGTGCCTGGAGCCCGGACAGGGGAGGTGAAAAACTGTTTTTT
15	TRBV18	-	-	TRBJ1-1	CASSPREWYITEAFF	TGTGCCAGCTCACCAAGGGAATGGTACATCACTGAAGCTTTCTTT
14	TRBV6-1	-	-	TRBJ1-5	CASSEGLSNQPQHF	TGTGCCAGCAGTGAAGGGTTGAGCAATCAGCCCCAGCATTTT
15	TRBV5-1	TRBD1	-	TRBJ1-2	CASSPSPDREAGYTF	TGCGCCAGCAGCCCTAGCCCGGACAGGGAGGCTGGCTACACCTTC
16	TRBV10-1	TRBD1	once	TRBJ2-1	CASSDRQGELWNEQFF	TGCGCCAGCAGTGATCGGCAGGGGGAACTCTGGAATGAGCAGTTCTTC
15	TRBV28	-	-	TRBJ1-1	CASSQGGVQNTEAFF	TGTGCCAGCAGTCAAGGGGGGGTGCAGAACACTGAAGCTTTCTTT
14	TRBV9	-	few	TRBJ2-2	CASSVELAAGELFF	TGTGCCAGCAGCGTAGAACTAGCCGCCGGGGAGCTGTTTTTT
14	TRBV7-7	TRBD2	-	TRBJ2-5	CASSLAGVGETQYF	TGTGCTAGCAGCTTAGCGGGAGTGGGGGAGACCCAGTACTTC
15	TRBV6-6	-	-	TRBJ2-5	CASSSRPQTQETQYF	TGTGCCAGCAGCTCTAGGCCCCAAACACAAGAGACCCAGTACTTC
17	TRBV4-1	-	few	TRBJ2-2	CASSRLLRGPMAGELFF	TGCGCCAGCAGCCGCCTATTGAGGGGCCCAATGGCCGGGGAGCTGTTTTTT
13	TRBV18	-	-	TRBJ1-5	CASSPQGNQPQHF	TGTGCCAGCTCACCCCAGGGGAATCAGCCCCAGCATTTT
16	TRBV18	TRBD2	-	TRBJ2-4	CASSDTSGLAKNIQYF	TGTGCCAGCTCAGATACTAGCGGACTAGCCAAAAACATTCAGTACTTC
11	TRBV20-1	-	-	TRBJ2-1	CSAYDNNEQFF	TGCAGTGCTTACGACAACAATGAGCAGTTCTTC